The 16 T cell receptor beta chains in this list originate from one sample, sequenced in a study of T cell responses to AZD1222 COVID-19 vaccine. Using immunoSEQ multiplex PCR, the repertoire was profiled, and TCRdb retains in-frame clones only, with some absent. The profile shows over 120,000 clones, approximately 86% of them singletons. The sequencing used peripheral blood, collected 28 days after the second AZD1222 dose. The receptor source for this set is an adult who received the AZD1222 COVID-19 vaccine.

The J gene is TRBJ2-2, the V gene TRBV27; D uncertain. The V and J ends lost 2 bases and 4 bases respectively, with 11 bases between them. The V gene's germline CDR1 is MNHEY and CDR2 SMNVEV (reference sequence). The CDR3 is 15 residues long. The CDR3 region is CASSLLRAVTGELFF. The CDR3 DNA follows: TGTGCCAGCAGTTTACTACGGGCTGTCACCGGGGAGCTGTTTTTT.

The CDR3 is CASSDGTAGPYNEQFF. CDR3 DNA: TGCGCCAGCAGTGACGGAACAGCGGGGCCATACAATGAGCAGTTCTTC. The chain couples TRBV10-1 to TRBJ2-1, with TRBD2 matching 7 bases. This CDR3 has 16 amino acids. The trim removed 3 bases at V and 4 bases at J, leaving 9 bases unmatched. CDR1 and CDR2 (germline): WNHNN, SYGVQD (reference sequence).

The rearrangement joins TRBV29-1 to TRBJ2-1; D may be TRBD2 (5 bases). Germline assignment: CDR1 SQVTM and CDR2 ANQGSEA. The CDR3 is 13 residues long. The V and J ends lost 6 bases and 3 bases respectively, with 12 bases between them. The CDR3 loop is CSVEGDLYNEQFF. The CDR3 nucleotides read TGCAGCGTCGAGGGAGATCTCTACAATGAGCAGTTCTTC.

The V call is TRBV7-8, the J call TRBJ2-5, with a weak D call TRBD1 (5 bases). The CDR3 length is 14 residues. Germline V lookup: CDR1 SGHVS, CDR2 FQNEAQ. V dropped 2 bases and J dropped 2 bases, with 9 bases sitting between them. DNA for the CDR3: TGTGCCAGCAGCTTAATCAGGGATCAAGAGACCCAGTACTTC. The encoded protein is CASSLIRDQETQYF.

V and J are TRBV2 and TRBJ1-5; D is uncertain. Trimming removed 8 bases at V and 2 bases at J, with 13 bases between. CDR3 length: 14 residues. The germline V gene has CDR1 SNHLY and CDR2 FYNNEI. CDR3 sequence (DNA): TGTGCCAGCGTGCAGGAGGCGGGCAATCAGCCCCAGCATTTT. This codes for CASVQEAGNQPQHF.

The chain joins TRBV11-2 to TRBJ2-5; tentative D call: TRBD2 (6 bases). The V gene lost 10 bases and the J gene lost 5 bases, with 14 bases spanning the gap. The CDR3 is made up of 12 amino acids. Germline CDR1 and CDR2: SGHAT and FQNNGV. The CDR3: CATTEGDETQYF. Here the CDR3 DNA reads TGTGCCACCACGGAGGGAGACGAGACCCAGTACTTC.

This chain connects TRBV4-1 to TRBJ2-7, with a weak D call TRBD1 (6 bases). The V end lost 2 bases, the J end lost 5 bases, and 16 bases lay between the germline ends. This CDR3 contains 15 residues. Germline loops: CDR1 MGHRA, CDR2 YSYEKL. The CDR3 DNA reads TGCGCCAGCAGCCAAATCCGGGACAATGTCGACGAGCAGTACTTC. It specifies CASSQIRDNVDEQYF.

This clone has just a few counts. The genes are TRBV2 and TRBJ1-5, with TRBD1 identical over 7 bases. J gave up 0 bases and V 8 bases, and 7 bases lay outside the gene matches. The CDR3 is 15 residues long. Germline CDR1 and CDR2: SNHLY and FYNNEI. The CDR3 DNA sequence: TGTGCCAGCGAAGGGGGCCATGATAGCAATCAGCCCCAGCATTTT. Amino acid sequence: CASEGGHDSNQPQHF.

The rearrangement links TRBV27 to TRBJ1-2; no clear D gene. Per the germline V gene, CDR1 is MNHEY and CDR2 is SMNVEV (reference sequence). The V gene lost 6 bases and the J gene lost 4 bases, with 15 bases spanning the gap. This CDR3 comprises 14 residues. The CDR3 DNA sequence: TGTGCCAGCAGCGACGAGCCGGGGTTCTATGGCTACACCTTC. It translates to CASSDEPGFYGYTF.

The chain recombines TRBV5-1 with TRBJ2-5, with D possibly being TRBD1 or TRBD2 (5 bases each). From germline, CDR1 is SGHRS and CDR2 YFSETQ. V was clipped by 0 bases and J by 0 bases, with 15 bases between them. The CDR3 is 17 amino acids. This CDR3 reads CASSLGVVWDHQETQYF. DNA of the CDR3: TGCGCCAGCAGCTTGGGGGTTGTGTGGGACCACCAAGAGACCCAGTACTTC.

CDR3 DNA sequence: TGTGCCAGCAGCCCGCGAGCGGGTCGCAGGAACTACGAGCAGTACTTC. This encodes CASSPRAGRRNYEQYF. The chain uses TRBV5-6 and TRBJ2-7; weak D call: TRBD2 (6 bases). The CDR3 contains 16 residues. Germline V lookup: CDR1 SGHDT, CDR2 YYEEEE. Deletions cut 4 bases from V and 3 bases from J, with 20 bases between.

The chain has TRBV12-3 or TRBV12-4 and TRBJ2-1; 7 bases fit TRBD2. The CDR3 contains 13 residues. V dropped 6 bases and J dropped 12; count of bases not matched to a gene: 11. CDR3 protein: CASSRERGPRQFF. The CDR3 DNA reads TGTGCCAGCAGCCGGGAGCGGGGCCCACGGCAGTTCTTC.

On this clone: A read error may account for a junction end that differs from germline. J is TRBJ1-1 and V is TRBV20-1; unclear D gene. This CDR3 contains 9 residues. Germline V CDR1 and CDR2: DFQATT, SNEGSKA (reference sequence). The CDR3 region has the DNA TGCAGTGCTAGTGTTCGTCCGGGCTTT. This translates into CSASVRPGF.

V gene TRBV4-2 combines with J gene TRBJ2-3; 13 bases map to TRBD2. In germline, CDR1 is LGHNA, CDR2 YNFKEQ. V lost 4 bases to trimming and J lost 2 bases; unmatched junction nucleotides: 6. CDR3 length equals 17 residues. CDR3 in DNA: TGTGCCAGCAGCCTACGAGGGACTAGCGGGACCACAGATACGCAGTATTTT. This gives the protein CASSLRGTSGTTDTQYF.

The rearrangement uses TRBV11-2 and TRBJ2-1; 11 nucleotides align to TRBD2. The CDR3 is made up of 16 amino acids. Per germline, CDR1 SGHAT and CDR2 FQNNGV. J gave up 10 bases and V 5 bases, and 13 bases lay outside the gene matches. For the CDR3, the DNA is TGTGCCAGCAGCGCCGGGACTAGCGGACCGTGGAGGGAGCAGTTCTTC. Residues: CASSAGTSGPWREQFF.

The rearrangement links TRBV28 to TRBJ2-1; a possible D gene is TRBD2 (6 bases). V dropped 8 bases and J dropped 7 bases, with 18 bases sitting between them. The CDR3 is 14 amino acids. CDR1 is MDHEN, CDR2 SYDVKM, per germline. The CDR3, as DNA: TGTGCCAGCGTCGGGACTTTTGGGAGTAATGAGCAGTTCTTC. It translates to CASVGTFGSNEQFF. The whole variable domain, remainder taken from reference TRBV28 and TRBJ2-1, is DVKVTQSSRYLVKRTGEKVFLECVQDMDHENMFWYRQDPGLGLRLIYFSYDVKMKEKGDIPEGYSVSREKKERFSLILESASTNQTSMYLCASVGTFGSNEQFFGPGTRLTVL.